This T cell receptor (beta chain) was documented in a study of T cell responses to AZD1222 COVID-19 vaccine. Whole-study findings and limits: Researchers took repertoire samples only after the peak T cell response had come.

Method: immunoSEQ multiplex PCR; TCRdb's copy keeps in-frame clones and lacks some. Among more than 120,000 clones, roughly 92% were seen once, and the ten largest hold about a tenth. Germline V gene lookup returns CDR1 KGHDR and CDR2 SFDVKD. V gave up 3 bases and J gave up 6 bases, with 16 bases separating them. The CDR3 spans 16 residues. Both about-4-week and about-12-week second-dose recipients were combined. Details on this clone: The antigen is not known.

The sequenced sample was peripheral blood, obtained 28 days after the second AZD1222 dose. This TCR was sampled from an adult who received the AZD1222 COVID-19 vaccine. J is TRBJ2-2 and V is TRBV24-1, with D possibly matching TRBD1 (7 bases). CDR3 DNA: TGTGCCACCAGTGATACAGGGGAGGTTTCGGCCGGGGAGCTGTTTTTT. It specifies CATSDTGEVSAGELFF.